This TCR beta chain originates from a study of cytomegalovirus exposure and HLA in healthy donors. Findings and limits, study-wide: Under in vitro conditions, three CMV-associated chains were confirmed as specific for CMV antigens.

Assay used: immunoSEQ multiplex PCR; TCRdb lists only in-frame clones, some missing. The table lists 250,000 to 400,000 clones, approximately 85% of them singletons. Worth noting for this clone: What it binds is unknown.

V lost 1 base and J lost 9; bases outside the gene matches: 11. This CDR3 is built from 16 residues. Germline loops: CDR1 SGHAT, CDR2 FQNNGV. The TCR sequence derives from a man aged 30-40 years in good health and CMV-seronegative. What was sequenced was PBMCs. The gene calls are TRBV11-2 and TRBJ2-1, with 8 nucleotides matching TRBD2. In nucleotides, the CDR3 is TGTGCCAGCAGCTTAGGTCCGGGGGGGAGGTTGAGTGAGCAGTTCTTC. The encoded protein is CASSLGPGGRLSEQFF.